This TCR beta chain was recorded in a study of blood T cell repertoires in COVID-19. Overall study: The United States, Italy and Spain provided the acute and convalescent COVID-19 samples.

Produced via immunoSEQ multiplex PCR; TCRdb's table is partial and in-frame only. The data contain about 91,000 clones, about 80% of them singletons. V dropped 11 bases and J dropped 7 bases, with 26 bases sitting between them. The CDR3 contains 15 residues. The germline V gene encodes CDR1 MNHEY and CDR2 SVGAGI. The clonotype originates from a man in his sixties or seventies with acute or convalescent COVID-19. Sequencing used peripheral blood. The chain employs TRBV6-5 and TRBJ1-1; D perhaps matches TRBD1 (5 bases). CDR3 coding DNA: TGTGCCGGCCGCGGGGCAGCGAGGGGTCAAGTTGAAGCTTTCTTT. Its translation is CAGRGAARGQVEAFF.